Each of the 17 T cell receptor beta chains below was sequenced from the same sample in a study of human T cells and chemical hapten exposure (dated by TCRdb to the early 2020s). The library came from RACE. Sequencing instrument: NextSeq 500. TCRdb's own reprocessing of the public reads used fastp at Q25 and MiXCR and kept productive beta chains. CDR3 protein duplicates are merged, each entry listing the most common genes and DNA. This sample gives about 30,000 distinct CDR3 sequences in total; roughly 5% of them show up just once. The ten top clones hold 13% of the sample. The time point label for this specimen denotes: healthy volunteer bleed at 6 weeks. Total RNA was extracted from unfractionated whole blood collected in Tempus Blood RNA tubes. Material for sequencing was whole blood. These receptors were collected from a human donor in good health. Some clones in this sample may be carry-over from other donors' samples.

The chain joins TRBV7-2 to TRBJ2-3; D is unresolved. V lost 4 bases and J lost 4, with 15 bases in between. CDR3 size: 15 residues. Germline V gives CDR1 SGHTA, CDR2 FQGNSA. CDR3 nucleotides: TGTGCCAGCAGCTCCGGGCCTGCTAGTGCAGATACGCAGTATTTT. Amino acid sequence: CASSSGPASADTQYF.

This clonotype has only a few counts. This sequence joins TRBV2 and TRBJ1-1; D not resolved. With 7 bases removed from V and 1 base from J, the gap between germline ends came to 4 bases. Germline V lookup: CDR1 SNHLY, CDR2 FYNNEI. This CDR3 is 11 amino acids long. The CDR3 bases are TGTGCCAGCAAAGAGAACACTGAAGCTTTCTTT. The encoded protein is CASKENTEAFF.

This clonotype showed up many times. The chain employs TRBV20-1 and TRBJ2-3, with 9 bases identical to TRBD2. J lost 0 bases, V lost 1 base, and 2 bases had no gene match. The length of the CDR3 is 15 residues. Germline lookup yields CDR1 DFQATT and CDR2 SNEGSKA (reference sequence). CDR3 loop: CSARGTSASTDTQYF. DNA of the CDR3: TGCAGTGCTAGAGGGACTAGCGCGAGCACAGATACGCAGTATTTT.

To note about this clonotype: A read error is possible here, since a much larger clone lies one base away. The chain has TRBV11-2 and TRBJ2-1; TRBD1 matches at 8 bases. CDR3 length: 14 amino acids. CDR1 is SGHAT, CDR2 FQNNGV, per germline. CDR3 residues: CVSSSRTGYNEQFF. In DNA form, the CDR3 reads TGTGTCAGCAGCTCAAGGACAGGGTACAATGAGCAGTTCTTC.

The chain combines TRBV2 with TRBJ1-4; TRBD1 agrees at 7 bases. Per the germline V gene, CDR1 is SNHLY and CDR2 is FYNNEI. J lost 8 bases, V lost 5 bases, and 5 bases had no gene match. The CDR3 has 13 amino acids. CDR3 region: CASSSTGPEKLFF. CDR3 coding DNA: TGTGCCAGCAGTTCGACAGGGCCAGAAAAACTGTTTTTT.

About this clonotype itself: This sequence may be a read error, since a much larger clone differs from it by one base. V is TRBV20-1 and J is TRBJ2-3; D is unclear. This CDR3 comprises 12 residues. Germline assignment: CDR1 DFQATT and CDR2 SNEGSKA (reference sequence). Here the CDR3 reads CSASSQPDTHYF. CDR3 in DNA: TGCAGTGCTAGTAGCCAGCCAGATACGCACTATTTT.

In its sample, this clonotype was seen many times. The chain recombines TRBV4-1 with TRBJ1-2, with a tentative D call TRBD1 (5 bases). Trimming stripped 0 bases from V and 7 bases from J, with 15 bases between. The CDR3 totals 15 residues. CDR1 and CDR2 (germline): MGHRA, YSYEKL. The CDR3 bases are TGCGCCAGCAGCCAAGATTTGGCAGGGAGGTTTGGCTACACCTTC. Amino acid sequence: CASSQDLAGRFGYTF.

With respect to this clonotype: One base away lies a much larger clone, so this may be a sequencing read error. The chain has TRBV2 and TRBJ1-5; the D is unclear. The V end lost 5 bases, the J end lost 6 bases, and 17 bases lay between the germline ends. This CDR3 is built from 15 residues. The germline V gene has CDR1 SNHLY and CDR2 FYNNEI. This CDR3 reads CASSKRYGVRQPQHF. The DNA of the CDR3 is TGTGCCAGCAGTAAACGATACGGGGTACGTCAGCCCCAGCATTTT.

This clonotype has at least ten counts. J is TRBJ2-3 and V is TRBV6-5, with 8 bases fitting TRBD2. The CDR3 is 16 residues long. J was trimmed by 0 bases and V by 2 bases; bases with no gene match: 4. Germline CDR1 reads MNHEY; CDR2 reads SVGAGI. The CDR3 nucleotides are TGTGCCAGCAGTTACAAGCCTAGCGGGAGCACAGATACGCAGTATTTT. Residues: CASSYKPSGSTDTQYF.

Notes on this clonotype: A much larger clone differs from this one at a single base, so this may be a read error. This sequence joins TRBV21-1 and TRBJ1-3; the D call in the table, TRBD1, was not verified against the DNA. TRBV21-1 is a documented pseudogene. This CDR3 has 17 amino acids. The CDR3 region is CASNSGQGSRSGNTIYF. CDR3 DNA sequence: TGTGCCAGCAACTCGGGACAGGGGTCCCGCTCTGGAAACACCATATATTTT.

This clonotype showed up many times. The chain combines TRBV29-1 with TRBJ1-5; D might be TRBD1 (5 bases). The V gene's germline CDR1 is SQVTM and CDR2 ANQGSEA. The CDR3 has 14 residues. V lost 0 bases and J lost 7, with 13 bases in between. CDR3 nucleotides: TGCAGCGTTGAAGAGGGCACGAGGGGCCAGCCCCAGCATTTT. Protein: CSVEEGTRGQPQHF.

At least ten counts were recorded for this clonotype. The rearrangement joins TRBV28 to TRBJ1-2; D is possibly TRBD1 (6 bases). The V end lost 2 bases, the J end lost 8 bases, and 12 bases lay between the germline ends. The CDR3 length is 13 residues. CDR1 MDHEN and CDR2 SYDVKM come from the germline V gene. This chain's CDR3 is CASSLLGAKGYTF. The CDR3 coding sequence is TGTGCCAGCAGTTTACTGGGGGCGAAAGGCTACACCTTC.

The table lists this clonotype with many counts. V and J are TRBV12-3 or TRBV12-4 and TRBJ2-1; the D is unclear. CDR3 length: 12 residues. The V and J ends lost 5 bases and 8 bases respectively, with 10 bases between them. CDR3 nucleotides: TGTGCCAGCAGTCCAGCTTGGGATGAGCAGTTCTTC. This gives the protein CASSPAWDEQFF.

This clonotype was seen a handful of times. The chain carries TRBV5-6 and TRBJ1-2; no firm D call. V was shortened by 2 bases and J by 1 base, with 15 bases between the two germline ends. Per germline, CDR1 SGHDT and CDR2 YYEEEE. The CDR3 runs to 16 residues. The CDR3 region has the DNA TGTGCCAGCAGCTTATTTCGTGACGGATTTAACTATGGCTACACCTTC. This codes for CASSLFRDGFNYGYTF.

This chain joins TRBV4-2 and TRBJ2-1; D possibly corresponds to TRBD2 (6 bases). Germline assignment: CDR1 LGHNA and CDR2 YNFKEQ. The CDR3 has 16 amino acids. V was pared by 2 bases and J by 8 bases, with 19 bases between. The CDR3 coding sequence is TGTGCCAGCAGCCAATCGCCGGGAGAAGGGAAAGATGAGCAGTTCTTC. Residues: CASSQSPGEGKDEQFF.

This clonotype was detected many times. V gene TRBV6-1 combines with J gene TRBJ2-7; TRBD2 matches at 8 bases. V shed 5 bases, J shed 3 bases, and the junction held 12 bases outside the gene matches. Germline CDR1 and CDR2: MNHNS and SASEGT. The CDR3 runs 16 residues. The CDR3 here is CASSLTSTGTSYEQYF. In DNA form, the CDR3 reads TGTGCCAGCAGTCTAACTTCCACCGGGACTAGCTACGAGCAGTACTTC.

This clonotype was observed at least ten times. The genes are TRBV14 and TRBJ1-1, with D uncertain. The germline gives CDR1 SGHDN, CDR2 FVKESK. CDR3 length: 15 amino acids. V was pared by 3 bases and J by 5 bases, with 16 bases between. The CDR3 region is CASSHGWVTRTEAFF. In DNA form, the CDR3 reads TGTGCCAGCAGCCATGGCTGGGTGACCAGGACTGAAGCTTTCTTT.